Below are 15 T cell receptor beta chains sequenced from a single sample in a study of vaccination and CD4 T cells after COVID-19. CD4+ T cells that had been cultured provided DNA sequenced with the Oncomine TCR Beta short-read assay. Each CDR3 protein gets one entry after TCRdb re-called the PCR reads with MiXCR. The sample yields about 10,000 distinct CDR3 sequences, about four fifths seen once. Treatment in this sample: approximately 11-day PBMC culture with coronavirus spike peptide pools or control peptides (ViraFEST assay). Antigens of these TCRs are unknown. The sample taken for sequencing was CD4+ T cells from blood, cultured in vitro. All receptors derive from a human donor who had recovered from COVID-19.

The CDR3, as DNA: TGTGCCAGCAGCGACCAGGGGTTCTCTGAAGCTTTCTTT. It encodes CASSDQGFSEAFF. The V and J genes are TRBV7-9 and TRBJ1-1, with D tentatively TRBD1 (6 bases). V lost 5 bases, J lost 6 bases, and 13 bases lay in between. The CDR3 runs to 13 residues. Germline loops: CDR1 SEHNR, CDR2 FQNEAQ (reference sequence).

The V call is TRBV6-2 or TRBV6-3, the J call TRBJ2-1, with 7 bases that match TRBD2. CDR1 MNHEY and CDR2 SVGEGT come from the germline V gene. The CDR3 runs to 15 residues. V gave up 6 bases and J gave up 4 bases; unmatched junction bases: 9. The CDR3 DNA is TGTGCCAGCAGACTAGCGTTCAGCTTATACAATGAGCAGTTCTTC. Its protein is CASRLAFSLYNEQFF.

The V gene is TRBV6-2 or TRBV6-3, the J gene TRBJ1-6; 9 bases fit TRBD1. Trimming cost V 0 bases and J 12 bases; bases outside gene matches: 0. CDR1 and CDR2 from the germline V gene are MNHEY and SVGEGT. The CDR3 is 13 residues long. CDR3 in amino acids: CASSYSTGGPLHF. The CDR3 DNA follows: TGTGCCAGCAGTTACTCGACAGGGGGACCCCTCCACTTT.

The chain carries TRBV7-2 and TRBJ2-3, with TRBD1 matching 9 bases. After removal of 2 bases from V and 8 bases from J, the junction contained 14 bases not matched to a gene. The germline V gene encodes CDR1 SGHTA and CDR2 FQGNSA. The length of the CDR3 is 17 residues. CDR3 protein: CASSLTRGQGLGGTQYF. In nucleotides, the CDR3 is TGTGCCAGCAGCTTAACCCGGGGACAGGGCCTCGGGGGTACGCAGTATTTT.

The chain is built from TRBV5-1 and TRBJ2-7; 8 nucleotides line up with TRBD1. Germline V gene data show CDR1 as SGHRS and CDR2 as YFSETQ. Trimming removed 5 bases from V and 2 bases from J; junction bases left unmatched: 3. The length of the CDR3 is 13 residues. Here the CDR3 DNA reads TGCGCCAGCAGGTCAGGGGGCGCCTACGAGCAGTACTTC. It specifies CASRSGGAYEQYF.

The V and J genes are TRBV7-2 and TRBJ1-5; D remains ambiguous. The length of the CDR3 is 14 residues. Germline V gene sequence: CDR1 SGHTA, CDR2 FQGNSA. The V and J ends lost 1 base and 4 bases respectively, with 8 bases between them. The CDR3 DNA sequence: TGTGCCAGCAGCTTAGTTGGCGAAAATCAGCCCCAGCATTTT. It translates to CASSLVGENQPQHF.

As regards this clonotype: At one end the junction does not follow the germline gene, possibly because of a read error. The chain joins TRBV7-9 to TRBJ2-1; D unclear. The V gene's germline CDR1 is SEHNR and CDR2 FQNEAQ (reference sequence). The CDR3 length is 14 residues. CDR3 in amino acids: CASSLPVLHNPHLF. The DNA of the CDR3 is TGTGCCAGCAGCCTCCCGGTTTTACACAACCCGCACCTCTTC. The full variable domain, in which reference TRBV7-9 and TRBJ2-1 provide the parts outside the CDR3, is DTGVSQNPRHKITKRGQNVTFRCDPISEHNRLYWYRQTLGQGPEFLTYFQNEAQLEKSRLLSDRFSAERPKGSFSTLEIQRTEQGDSAMYLCASSLPVLHNPHLFGPGTRLTVL.

The gene calls are TRBV6-2 or TRBV6-3 and TRBJ1-2, with 12 bases lining up with TRBD1. CDR3 length: 16 amino acids. Per germline, CDR1 MNHEY and CDR2 SVGEGT. The V segment lost 4 bases and the J segment 6 bases; nucleotides outside the gene matches: 9. Here the CDR3 DNA reads TGTGCCAGCAGTTTAACCGGGACAGGGGGCCGGGATGGCTACACCTTC. Amino acid sequence: CASSLTGTGGRDGYTF.

This chain uses TRBV27 with TRBJ1-2; no firm D call. The CDR3 is 13 residues long. The V gene's germline CDR1 is MNHEY and CDR2 SMNVEV (reference sequence). The V and J ends lost 3 bases and 4 bases respectively, with 9 bases between them. CDR3: CASSFGLGYGYTF. DNA of the CDR3: TGTGCCAGCAGTTTTGGTCTGGGCTATGGCTACACCTTC.

This chain uses TRBV16 with TRBJ1-6, with TRBD1 as a possible D gene (6 bases). Between the trimmed V and J ends, which lost 4 bases and 0 bases, there was a span of 13 bases. CDR1 and CDR2 from the germline V gene are KGHSY and FQNENV. The CDR3 is made up of 17 amino acids. CDR3 nucleotide sequence: TGTGCCAGCAGCCTGGACAGCCCGAGCTCCTATAATTCACCCCTCCACTTT. Amino acids: CASSLDSPSSYNSPLHF.

This clonotype has a handful of counts. The J gene is TRBJ1-5, the V gene TRBV7-9; 8 bases line up with TRBD1. With 2 bases clipped from V and 6 bases from J, the junction kept 6 bases outside the gene matches. Germline V lookup: CDR1 SEHNR, CDR2 FQNEAQ (reference sequence). The CDR3 extends over 15 amino acids. This chain's CDR3 is CASSLTGGRTQPQHF. The CDR3 coding sequence is TGTGCCAGCAGCTTAACAGGGGGAAGGACTCAGCCCCAGCATTTT.

The chain links TRBV6-2 or TRBV6-3 to TRBJ1-2, with 9 positions matching TRBD1. V trimming: 5 bases; J trimming: 5 bases; junction bases outside the gene matches: 6. CDR1 and CDR2 from the germline V gene are MNHEY and SVGEGT. CDR3 length equals 14 residues. The CDR3 DNA sequence: TGTGCCAGCAGTCGTTCGACAGGGGGTTATGGCTACACCTTC. Translation: CASSRSTGGYGYTF.

The chain is built from TRBV24-1 and TRBJ1-2; possible D gene TRBD1, 6 bases. Trimming stripped 3 bases from V and 0 bases from J, with 10 bases between. The CDR3 consists of 15 residues. Per germline, CDR1 KGHDR and CDR2 SFDVKD. This chain's CDR3 is CATSDPGQSNYGYTF. DNA of the CDR3: TGTGCCACCAGTGATCCTGGACAGTCTAACTATGGCTACACCTTC.

The J gene is TRBJ2-5, the V gene TRBV18, with D perhaps assigned TRBD1 or TRBD2 (5 bases each). This CDR3 is built from 16 residues. From germline, CDR1 is KGHSH and CDR2 LQKENI. Trimming stripped 2 bases from V and 1 base from J, with 14 bases between. The CDR3 here is CASSPLGVRAQETQYF. The DNA of the CDR3 is TGTGCCAGCTCACCATTGGGGGTCCGGGCCCAAGAGACCCAGTACTTC.

Judged by abundance, this clonotype is medium-sized. The chain is built from TRBV6-5 and TRBJ1-5; D possibly corresponds to TRBD1 (6 bases). The CDR3 spans 14 residues. Trimming removed 2 bases from V and 6 bases from J, with 11 bases in between. The germline V gene encodes CDR1 MNHEY and CDR2 SVGAGI. CDR3 nucleotide sequence: TGTGCCAGCAGTTACACAGGGCAGGGTCAGCCCCAGCATTTT. As protein: CASSYTGQGQPQHF.